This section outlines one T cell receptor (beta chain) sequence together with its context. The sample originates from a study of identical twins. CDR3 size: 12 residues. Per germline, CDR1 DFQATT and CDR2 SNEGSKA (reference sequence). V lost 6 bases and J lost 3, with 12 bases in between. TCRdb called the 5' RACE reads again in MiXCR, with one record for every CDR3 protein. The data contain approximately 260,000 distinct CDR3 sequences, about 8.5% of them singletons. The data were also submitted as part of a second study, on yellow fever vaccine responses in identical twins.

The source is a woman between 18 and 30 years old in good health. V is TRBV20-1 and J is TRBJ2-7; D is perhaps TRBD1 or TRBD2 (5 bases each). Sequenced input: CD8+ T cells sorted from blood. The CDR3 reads CSARDGFYEQYF. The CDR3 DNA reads TGCAGTGCCAGGGACGGATTCTACGAGCAGTACTTC.